Presented here are 21 T cell receptor beta chains from one specimen sequenced in a study of blood T cell repertoires in COVID-19. Here immunoSEQ multiplex PCR was the method, and the copy in TCRdb shows in-frame clones only, minus some. Altogether roughly 200,000 clones are present, 76% being singletons, with the ten largest covering approximately 9%. What was sequenced was peripheral blood. These receptors were obtained from a woman in her 50s with active or convalescent COVID-19.

The chain couples TRBV18 to TRBJ2-1; 15 bases map to TRBD2. The CDR3 spans 16 residues. The germline gives CDR1 KGHSH, CDR2 LQKENI. With V trimmed by 3 bases and J by 8 bases, 5 bases remained unmatched. CDR3 in DNA: TGTGCCAGCTCACCCGGACTAGCGGGAGGGCCGGATGAGCAGTTCTTC. Translating gives CASSPGLAGGPDEQFF.

V gene TRBV5-4 combines with J gene TRBJ2-7, with D possibly being TRBD2 (5 bases). The CDR3 runs 15 residues. The germline gives CDR1 SGHNT, CDR2 YYREEE (reference sequence). V was shortened by 4 bases and J by 2 bases, with 16 bases between the two germline ends. The CDR3 here is CASSPPGVRAYEQYF. The CDR3 DNA follows: TGTGCCAGCAGCCCCCCTGGTGTGAGGGCCTACGAGCAGTACTTC.

The chain uses TRBV30 and TRBJ2-5; the D is unclear. The length of the CDR3 is 16 residues. Germline assignment: CDR1 GTSNPN and CDR2 SVGIG (reference sequence). Between the trimmed V and J ends, which lost 0 bases and 1 base, there was a span of 15 bases. The CDR3 here is CAWSVLLPGIQETQYF. The CDR3 coding sequence is TGTGCCTGGAGTGTACTCCTTCCCGGTATCCAAGAGACCCAGTACTTC.

The chain employs TRBV7-8 and TRBJ2-3; 8 bases align to TRBD1. Germline trimming cut 0 bases from V and 4 bases from J; bases unmatched to any gene: 6. CDR1 and CDR2 from the germline V gene are SGHVS and FQNEAQ. The CDR3 covers 16 residues. The CDR3: CASSLAADRVSDTQYF. The CDR3 DNA is TGTGCCAGCAGCTTAGCGGCGGACAGGGTTTCAGATACGCAGTATTTT.

The chain carries TRBV19 and TRBJ1-2; 9 positions agree with TRBD1. CDR3 length: 16 residues. The junction had 8 bases not matched to a gene; V was cut back by 3 bases and J by 3 bases. Germline CDR1 reads LNHDA; CDR2 reads SQIVND (reference sequence). The chain's CDR3 is CASSMAGTGYYYGYTF. CDR3 bases: TGTGCCAGTAGTATGGCCGGGACAGGGTATTACTATGGCTACACCTTC.

The gene calls are TRBV10-3 and TRBJ1-1, with D possibly TRBD1 on 6 matching bases. Per germline, CDR1 ENHRY and CDR2 SYGVKD. The length of the CDR3 is 13 residues. V was shortened by 0 bases and J by 11 bases, with 13 bases between the two germline ends. This CDR3 reads CAISESSRGDAFF. CDR3 DNA: TGTGCCATCAGTGAGTCTTCCAGGGGAGATGCTTTCTTT.

This chain uses TRBV5-3 with TRBJ2-3; TRBD2 aligns across 7 bases. TRBV5-3 falls under the ORF class, with uncertain function. With V trimmed by 3 bases and J by 1 base, 2 bases remained unmatched. The CDR3 has 14 residues. The CDR3 DNA reads as TGTGCCAGAAGCTCGGGACTACGCACAGATACGCAGTATTTT. Amino acids: CARSSGLRTDTQYF.

This clone was detected a few times. The same CDR3 arises from other DNA sequences in this sample as well. The chain recombines TRBV4-3 with TRBJ1-1; D might be TRBD1 (5 bases). The V end was cut by 1 base, the J end by 2 bases, with 11 bases between. The CDR3 covers 15 residues. CDR1 LGHNA and CDR2 YSLEER come from the germline V gene. In DNA, the CDR3 is TGCGCCAGCAGCCAAGGATTACAGGTCAACACTGAAGCTTTCTTT. It codes for CASSQGLQVNTEAFF.

The chain uses TRBV18 and TRBJ2-1; 11 nucleotides match TRBD2. V gave up 1 base and J gave up 2 bases; unmatched junction bases: 7. This CDR3 region has 18 residues. The germline CDR1 and CDR2 sequences are KGHSH and LQKENI. The CDR3 reads CASSPLAGGLRAYNEQFF. CDR3 sequence (DNA): TGTGCCAGCTCACCACTAGCGGGAGGGCTAAGGGCCTACAATGAGCAGTTCTTC.

This rearrangement joins TRBV7-9 to TRBJ1-2, with a possible D match to TRBD1 (5 bases). The CDR3 extends over 14 amino acids. The V and J ends lost 1 base and 8 bases respectively, with 14 bases between them. Germline-derived CDR1 and CDR2 are SEHNR and FQNEAQ (reference sequence). CDR3: CASSLDRSHGGYTF. CDR3 DNA: TGTGCCAGCAGCTTAGACAGGTCCCATGGGGGCTACACCTTC. The entire variable domain, with the rest obtained from reference TRBV7-9 and TRBJ1-2, is as follows: DTGVSQNPRHKITKRGQNVTFRCDPISEHNRLYWYRQTLGQGPEFLTYFQNEAQLEKSRLLSDRFSAERPKGSFSTLEIQRTEQGDSAMYLCASSLDRSHGGYTFGSGTRLTVV.

For this clone: One end of the junction does not line up with germline, which may come from a read error. V and J are TRBV6-2 or TRBV6-3 and TRBJ2-7; 7 nucleotides line up with TRBD2. The CDR3 spans 13 residues. Germline CDR1 reads MNHEY; CDR2 reads SVGEGT. The chain's CDR3 is CASSFLRGGSLNF. Written as DNA, the CDR3 is TGTGCCAGCAGTTTCCTGCGGGGCGGGAGTTTGAACTTC.

The J gene is TRBJ2-2, the V gene TRBV11-2, with 11 bases fitting TRBD2. V was clipped by 3 bases and J by 4 bases; unmatched bases: 4. The CDR3 runs to 16 residues. CDR1 and CDR2 from the germline V gene are SGHAT and FQNNGV. The CDR3 loop is CASSFSGGVGTGELFF. In DNA form, the CDR3 reads TGTGCCAGCAGCTTTAGCGGGGGGGTAGGCACCGGGGAGCTGTTTTTT.

In this sample, this clone turned up once. The rearrangement uses TRBV29-1 and TRBJ1-4; a weak D match, TRBD1 (6 bases). CDR3 length equals 12 residues. In germline, CDR1 is SQVTM, CDR2 ANQGSEA. V lost 7 bases to trimming and J lost 8 bases, with 14 bases between them. This CDR3 reads CSARGIGEKLFF. The CDR3 DNA is TGCAGCGCCAGGGGTATTGGAGAAAAACTGTTTTTT.

This rearrangement joins TRBV4-3 to TRBJ2-4; 9 nucleotides match TRBD2. The CDR3 has 13 residues. Germline V CDR1 and CDR2: LGHNA, YSLEER. The V segment lost 3 bases and the J segment 8 bases; nucleotides outside the gene matches: 2. CDR3 amino acids: CASSQGLADIQYF. In DNA form, the CDR3 reads TGCGCCAGCAGCCAGGGACTAGCTGACATTCAGTACTTC.

This sequence joins TRBV9 and TRBJ2-5, with D possibly matching TRBD1 (6 bases). This CDR3 contains 15 residues. Germline V gives CDR1 SGDLS, CDR2 YYNGEE. The V and J ends lost 0 bases and 3 bases respectively, with 12 bases between them. CDR3 DNA: TGTGCCAGCAGCGTAGGGGGGCCTCTCAAAGAGACCCAGTACTTC. This encodes CASSVGGPLKETQYF. The complete variable domain, with remaining parts taken from reference TRBV9 and TRBJ2-5, reads DSGVTQTPKHLITATGQRVTLRCSPRSGDLSVYWYQQSLDQGLQFLIQYYNGEERAKGNILERFSAQQFPDLHSELNLSSLELGDSALYFCASSVGGPLKETQYFGPGTRLLVL.

The genes are TRBV14 and TRBJ1-2; tentatively, D is TRBD1 (5 bases). Germline CDR1 reads SGHDN; CDR2 reads FVKESK. This CDR3 contains 16 residues. The V gene lost 2 bases and the J gene lost 7 bases, with 20 bases spanning the gap. CDR3 residues: CASSQIGAQVGSGYTF. The CDR3 DNA reads TGTGCCAGCAGCCAAATTGGGGCCCAGGTCGGGAGTGGCTACACCTTC.

Notes on this clone: The same CDR3 arises from other DNA sequences in this sample as well. CDR3 sequence reads: CASSVGGRNQPQHF. The CDR3 bases are TGTGCCAGCAGCGTGGGGGGGCGGAATCAGCCCCAGCATTTT. This chain uses TRBV9 with TRBJ1-5; possibly TRBD1 for D (6 bases). Germline loops: CDR1 SGDLS, CDR2 YYNGEE. Trimming left V 2 bases short and J 4 bases short, with 10 bases between. This CDR3 comprises 14 residues.

The chain couples TRBV9 to TRBJ2-7; D unclear. Deletions cut 1 base from V and 5 bases from J, with 16 bases between. The germline V gene encodes CDR1 SGDLS and CDR2 YYNGEE. This CDR3 has 15 amino acids. CDR3 coding DNA: TGTGCCAGCAGCGTATTAGGCCAGAGAGGCCACGAGCAGTACTTC. It yields the protein CASSVLGQRGHEQYF.

There are many counts of this clone. The chain is built from TRBV4-3 and TRBJ2-1; tentatively, D is TRBD2 (5 bases). The CDR3 runs 16 residues. V was clipped by 5 bases and J by 0 bases, with 14 bases between them. Germline CDR1 LGHNA, CDR2 YSLEER. The CDR3 is CASSSRAASSYNEQFF. DNA of the CDR3: TGCGCCAGCAGCTCCCGAGCGGCGAGCTCCTACAATGAGCAGTTCTTC.

The CDR3: CATSDLERNEQFF. CDR3 coding DNA: TGTGCCACCAGTGATTTAGAGAGAAATGAGCAGTTCTTC. V and J are TRBV24-1 and TRBJ2-1; unclear D gene. The germline gives CDR1 KGHDR, CDR2 SFDVKD. CDR3 length: 13 amino acids. V was cut by 1 base and J by 7 bases, with 7 bases left in between.

The chain recombines TRBV4-3 with TRBJ1-5; D is unresolved. Looked up from germline, CDR1 is LGHNA and CDR2 is YSLEER. V gave up 4 bases and J gave up 6 bases, with 10 bases separating them. The CDR3 extends over 13 amino acids. CDR3 loop: CASSRGLSQPQHF. CDR3 DNA sequence: TGCGCCAGCAGCCGAGGACTTAGTCAGCCCCAGCATTTT.